A selection of T cell receptor beta chains follows, all from one sample in a study of regulatory T cells in long-lasting Graves disease. TCRdb used MiXCR to reprocess the multiplex PCR reads, holding one entry per CDR3 protein. The sample records more than 400,000 distinct CDR3 sequences, around 17% being singletons. A further study also used this sample, focusing on T cells in Graves' hyperthyroidism and ophthalmopathy.

This specimen consisted of peripheral blood mononuclear cells (PBMCs), obtained at new diagnosis, from a patient treated with antithyroid drugs. The receptors were sampled from a woman aged 30 to 39 with Graves disease. Both conserved end residues are part of each CDR3. Each record gives: D gene, J gene, V gene, clone size, CDR3 protein, CDR3 DNA. D genes are given only for firm matches. The listing skips clone size in some rows; elsewhere it reads once, few, many or a size class.

>-|TRBJ2-1|TRBV7-9|many
CASSLDTAYNEQFF
TGTGCCAGCAGCTTAGATACAGCCTACAATGAGCAGTTCTTC
>-|TRBJ2-2|TRBV29-1|few
CSVEDRAGELFF
TGCAGCGTTGAAGATCGGGCCGGGGAGCTGTTTTTT
>-|TRBJ1-5|TRBV6-5|many
CASSYPTGYGNQPQHF
TGTGCCAGCAGTTACCCCACAGGGTATGGCAATCAGCCCCAGCATTTT
>TRBD2|TRBJ2-1|TRBV11-3|few
CASSPKGEGPYNEQFF
TGTGCCAGCAGCCCTAAAGGGGAGGGGCCCTACAATGAGCAGTTCTTC
>-|TRBJ1-1|TRBV18|many
CASSPDFEAFF
TGTGCCAGCTCACCGGATTTTGAAGCTTTCTTT
>-|TRBJ1-1|TRBV6-5|many
CASSYSVMRNTEAFF
TGTGCCAGCAGTTACTCGGTGATGCGGAACACTGAAGCTTTCTTT
>-|TRBJ1-2|TRBV12-3/TRBV12-4|many
CASSLARVGGYTF
TGTGCCAGCAGTTTAGCGCGGGTGGGTGGCTACACCTTC
>TRBD2|TRBJ2-2|TRBV4-1|few
CASSQDPRLAGNTGELFF
TGCGCCAGCAGCCAAGACCCCCGACTAGCAGGGAACACCGGGGAGCTGTTTTTT
>TRBD1|TRBJ1-1|TRBV6-5|few
CASSYSPGGMNTEAFF
TGTGCCAGCAGTTACTCCCCAGGGGGAATGAACACTGAAGCTTTCTTT
>-|TRBJ2-7|TRBV18|many
CASSPGGRAYYEQYF
TGTGCCAGCTCACCAGGGGGACGGGCGTATTACGAGCAGTACTTC
>TRBD2|TRBJ2-3|TRBV6-2/TRBV6-3|many
CASSDEREGTDTQYF
TGTGCCAGCAGTGATGAGCGGGAGGGGACAGATACGCAGTATTTT
>TRBD1|TRBJ1-5|TRBV18|many
CASSTSGGVQPQHF
TGTGCCAGCTCAACCTCAGGGGGAGTACAGCCCCAGCATTTT
>TRBD1|TRBJ1-1|TRBV27|-
CASSPLGGQGPDTEAFF
TGTGCCAGCAGCCCATTAGGGGGACAGGGGCCTGACACTGAAGCTTTCTTT
>-|TRBJ2-7|TRBV28|-
CASSLTRITYEQYF
TGTGCCAGCAGTCTGACACGGATTACCTACGAGCAGTACTTC
>TRBD1|TRBJ2-1|TRBV20-1|many
CSSTGDSYNEQFF
TGCAGTTCTACAGGGGACTCCTACAATGAGCAGTTCTTC
>-|TRBJ1-2|TRBV28|-
CASRDYSFNYGYTF
TGTGCCAGCAGGGATTACAGCTTTAACTATGGCTACACCTTC
>TRBD1|TRBJ2-6|TRBV5-1|few
CASSVTGGGSGANVLTF
TGCGCCAGCAGCGTCACAGGGGGAGGCTCTGGGGCCAACGTCCTGACTTTC
>-|TRBJ1-1|TRBV5-8|many
CASSRGSQQGRDTEAFF
TGTGCCAGCAGCCGAGGGTCTCAACAGGGACGGGACACTGAAGCTTTCTTT
>TRBD2|TRBJ2-1|TRBV7-8|many
CASSTSGRSFNEQFF
TGTGCCAGCAGCACAAGCGGGAGGTCGTTCAATGAGCAGTTCTTC
>-|TRBJ2-1|TRBV12-3/TRBV12-4|few
CASCQNNEQFF
TGTGCCAGTTGTCAGAACAATGAGCAGTTCTTC
>-|TRBJ1-1|TRBV19|-
CASSIGGSEAFF
TGTGCCAGTAGTATTGGGGGCTCTGAAGCTTTCTTT
>TRBD2|TRBJ2-3|TRBV20-1|few
CSASWREGIDTRYF
TGCAGTGCTAGCTGGCGGGAGGGCATAGATACGCGGTATTTT
>-|TRBJ1-2|TRBV7-9|many
CASSHFPDSAGYTF
TGTGCCAGCAGCCACTTCCCGGACAGCGCAGGCTACACCTTC
>TRBD1|TRBJ2-7|TRBV6-1|many
CASRRDRGLYEQYF
TGTGCCAGCAGGAGGGACAGGGGACTCTACGAGCAGTACTTC
>-|TRBJ2-7|TRBV30|many
CAWASSYEQYF
TGTGCCTGGGCGTCTTCCTACGAGCAGTACTTC
>TRBD2|TRBJ2-7|TRBV20-1|many
CSAPGLAEIYEQYF
TGCAGTGCTCCGGGACTAGCGGAAATCTACGAGCAGTACTTC
>-|TRBJ1-3|TRBV30|many
CAWRPQISGNTIYF
TGTGCCTGGAGACCCCAAATCTCTGGAAACACCATATATTTT
>-|TRBJ1-4|TRBV20-1|-
CSAPGQGGSEKLFF
TGCAGTGCTCCCGGGCAGGGTGGAAGTGAAAAACTGTTTTTT
>TRBD1|TRBJ1-1|TRBV6-5|many
CASSYAPGGNTEAFF
TGTGCCAGCAGTTACGCGCCAGGGGGGAACACTGAAGCTTTCTTT
>-|TRBJ2-7|TRBV28|many
CASSPPIPGDEQYF
TGTGCCAGCAGTCCACCAATCCCCGGAGACGAGCAGTACTTC
>TRBD1|TRBJ2-7|TRBV2|many
CASSRQGYEQYF
TGTGCCAGCAGTAGACAGGGGTACGAGCAGTACTTC
>-|TRBJ2-3|TRBV11-1|-
CATSLSSTDTQYF
TGTGCCACCAGTTTAAGCAGCACAGATACGCAGTATTTT
>TRBD1|TRBJ2-7|TRBV5-1|-
CASSSGTANSYEQYF
TGCGCCAGCAGCTCCGGGACAGCCAACTCCTACGAGCAGTACTTC
>-|TRBJ2-1|TRBV19|-
CASSPPLGSKALLNEQFF
TGTGCCAGTAGTCCGCCTCTCGGGAGTAAGGCCCTCCTCAATGAGCAGTTCTTC
>TRBD1|TRBJ1-2|TRBV12-3/TRBV12-4|many
CASRRSGGTGGYTF
TGTGCCAGCAGAAGATCAGGGGGCACGGGTGGCTACACCTTC
>-|TRBJ2-1|TRBV5-6|few
CASSWGTVVEQFF
TGTGCCAGCAGCTGGGGGACGGTTGTAGAGCAGTTCTTC
>TRBD2|TRBJ2-2|TRBV30|many
CAIAGGPFGELFF
TGTGCCATAGCGGGAGGGCCATTCGGGGAGCTGTTTTTT